The clone carrying this TCR beta chain was found a few times. Its antigen is not identified. CDR1 and CDR2 from the germline V gene are MDHEN and SYDVKM. This CDR3 is 15 amino acids long. V shed 2 bases and J shed 6 bases, with 16 bases lying between them. All donors comprised healthy Caucasians. TCRdb fed the 5' RACE reads into MiXCR, producing one record per CDR3 protein. The sample lists roughly 240,000 distinct CDR3 sequences; roughly 7% were seen once. These data belong to a study of identical twins. Overall study findings and caveats: Clonotypes of the beta chain that were abundant in cord blood carried fewer insertions (memory repertoires showed none).

This same sample was also taken into another study, of yellow fever vaccine responses in identical twins.

The V call is TRBV28, the J call TRBJ1-1, with D tentatively TRBD1 (6 bases). This clonotype originated in a woman under 30 in good health. Input material: memory (CD45RO+) T cells sorted from blood. The CDR3 sequence is CASSLGGGRGSEAFF. The DNA of the CDR3 is TGTGCCAGCAGTTTAGGGGGGGGGCGCGGTTCTGAAGCTTTCTTT.